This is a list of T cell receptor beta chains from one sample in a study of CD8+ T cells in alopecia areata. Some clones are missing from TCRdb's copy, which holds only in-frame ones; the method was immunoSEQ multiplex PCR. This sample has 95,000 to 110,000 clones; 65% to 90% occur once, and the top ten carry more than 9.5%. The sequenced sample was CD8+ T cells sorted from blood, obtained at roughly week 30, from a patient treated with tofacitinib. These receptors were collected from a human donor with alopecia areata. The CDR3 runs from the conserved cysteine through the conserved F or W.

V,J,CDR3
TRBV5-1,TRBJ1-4,CASSVLPGLNEKLFF
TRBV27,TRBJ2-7,CASSFGISYEQYF
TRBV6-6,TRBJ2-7,CASSYTLTGTGAEQYF
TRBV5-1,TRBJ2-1,CASRTIAGGPGNEQFF
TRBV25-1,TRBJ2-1,CASSGSGRSYNEQFF
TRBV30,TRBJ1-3,CAWSVLDDTIYF
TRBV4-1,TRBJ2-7,CASSRAGQGVGTYEQYF
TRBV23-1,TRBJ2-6,CASLGSGANVLTF
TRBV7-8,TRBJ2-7,CASSPRDYSYEQYF
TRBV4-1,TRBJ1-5,CASSQETGEANQPQHF
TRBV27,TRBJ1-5,CASSTGTGPLGPQHF
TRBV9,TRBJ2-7,CASAVGGTSYEQYF
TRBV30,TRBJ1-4,CALRVRNEKLFF
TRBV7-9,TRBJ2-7,CASSPGISYEQYF
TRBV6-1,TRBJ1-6,CATRKGALHF
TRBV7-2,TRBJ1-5,CASSLEGYSNQPQHF
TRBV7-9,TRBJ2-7,CASSLDGVGYEQYF
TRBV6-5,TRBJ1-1,CASSYTGELNTEAFF